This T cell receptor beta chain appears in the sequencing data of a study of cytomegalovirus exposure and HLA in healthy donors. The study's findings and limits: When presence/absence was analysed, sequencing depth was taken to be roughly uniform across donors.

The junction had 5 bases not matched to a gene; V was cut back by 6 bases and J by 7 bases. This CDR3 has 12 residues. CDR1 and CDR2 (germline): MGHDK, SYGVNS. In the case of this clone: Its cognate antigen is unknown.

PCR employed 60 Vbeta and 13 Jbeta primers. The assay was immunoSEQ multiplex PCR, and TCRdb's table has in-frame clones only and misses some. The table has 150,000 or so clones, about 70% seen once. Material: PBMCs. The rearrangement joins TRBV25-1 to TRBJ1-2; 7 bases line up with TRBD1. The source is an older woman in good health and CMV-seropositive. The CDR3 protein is CASRRQGSGYTF. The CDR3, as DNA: TGTGCCAGCAGAAGACAGGGCTCTGGCTACACCTTC.